The sequence of this T cell receptor (beta chain) was determined in a study of T-cell reconstitution after alpha-beta-depleted transplantation in children (TCRdb year 2016). As for the study more broadly: Using TCR repertoire profiling, the study followed T-cell immune reconstitution in a quantitative way in children after TCRalphabeta/CD19-depleted allogeneic hematopoietic cell transplantation. General conclusions and limits of the study: The apparently early recovery of alphabetaT-cell counts about two months after transplant reportedly depended on only several hundred rapidly expanded clones that came from non-depleted graft cells. In some patients, high TCRbeta diversity at day 60 was attributed to recipient T cells and intrathymic progenitors that had survived conditioning. Hyperexpanded clone frequencies declined over subsequent months; after one year, T-cell counts and TCRbeta diversity were mostly attributed to newly produced T cells.

Including cysteine and phenylalanine, the CDR3 has 15 amino acids. CDR3 DNA only is kept here, 45 bases in frame from base 1. CDR1 SGHTA and CDR2 FQGNSA were looked up in the germline V gene. V is reduced by 5 bases and J by 6 bases, leaving a spacing of 17 bases between them. What this sample's treatment or condition label stands for: allogeneic hematopoietic cell transplantation with graft depleted of TCRalphabeta T cells and CD19 B cells. Transplant recipients were children who received TCRalphabeta/CD19-depleted allogeneic hematopoietic cell grafts. This clonotype turned up a few times. The target of this receptor is not known. One base away there is no much larger clone; base qualities are not given. The library relied on PCR. The instrument was an Illumina HiSeq 2500. Molecular barcoding was employed in the preparation of TCR libraries, with unique molecular identifiers being used to normalize TCRbeta repertoire quantification. TCRdb reprocessing: public reads trimmed at Q25 with fastp, clones called with MiXCR, in-frame beta chains kept. Merged by CDR3 protein, the rows form single entries marked with the most common genes and DNA. The table for this sample lists roughly 570,000 distinct CDR3 sequences; 25% to 30% of them were counted only once. The top ten constitute less than 40% of the sample.

The sequences come from PBMCs, collected before TCRalphabeta/CD19-depleted stem cell transplant. The sequence is built from TRBV7-2 and TRBJ2-1; a tentative D match to TRBD1 spans 6 bases. This TCR was recovered from a boy less than two years old with Wiskott-Aldrich syndrome, due to receive a stem cell transplant. The sequenced DNA: TGTGCCAGCAGCATTAGGGGGAGTCGCGGCAATGAGCAGTTCTTC. Translated, it gives CASSIRGSRGNEQFF. The variable domain in full, with residues beyond the CDR3 obtained from the reference TRBV7-2 and TRBJ2-1 genes, is GAGVSQSPSNKVTEKGKDVELRCDPISGHTALYWYRQSLGQGLEFLIYFQGNSAPDKSGLPSDRFSAERTGGSVSTLTIQRTQQEDSAVYLCASSIRGSRGNEQFFGPGTRLTVL.